The following is a T cell receptor beta chain sequence with its context. Its antigen is as yet unknown. The sample is drawn from a study of blood T cells in healthy people across ages. Study-wide points: More naive CD4+ cells and higher diversity marked long-lived donors relative to aged donors. Considered underestimates were the diversity estimates obtained from one million T cells.

The CDR3 runs 15 residues. The V gene lost 2 bases and the J gene lost 4 bases, with 12 bases spanning the gap. From germline, CDR1 is DFQATT and CDR2 SNEGSKA (reference sequence). A J-beta primer mix and a sample-barcoded 5' primer were used in a second PCR of roughly 6 to 11 cycles. TCRdb called the 5' RACE reads again in MiXCR, with one record for every CDR3 protein. In the table there are 600,000 to 850,000 distinct CDR3 sequences, approximately 25% of which are singletons. These data were likewise used in another study, on T cells of mothers and their children. Turning to that study: Mothers yielded over 8.5 million CDR3 reads, children several million each.

This chain links TRBV20-1 with TRBJ2-6; no definite D call. The TCR comes from a boy younger than 18 in good health. The sample comprised blood. Written as DNA, the CDR3 is TGCAGTGCTAGATCGCCGGCGGCCGGGGCCAACGTCCTGACTTTC. It translates to CSARSPAAGANVLTF.